The T cell receptor beta chain described here comes from a study of shared clonotypes between healthy human individuals. Whole-study results and caveats: Rarefaction analysis demonstrated incomplete sorted-subset sequencing notwithstanding large depth. Sharing across several donors was seen in approximately 5.2% of naive CD4 clonotypes. The genetic and exposure-history diversity represented was limited by few donors. Non-shared clonotypes had lower generation probabilities than clonotypes shared by all four sorted-subset donors.

Naive CD8 cells were CD45RO-negative, positively selected for CCR7, excluding terminally differentiated effector memory CD45RA+ cells. TCRdb's table, derived via immunoSEQ multiplex PCR, lists solely in-frame clones and lacks some. The repertoire holds around 580,000 clones, with 98% as singletons. Comments on this clone: Its antigen remains unidentified.

The CDR3 length is 18 residues. V was cut by 0 bases and J by 3 bases, with 17 bases left in between. CDR1 and CDR2 from the germline V gene are WSHSY and SAAADI. Sequencing was carried out using naive CD8+ T cells sorted from blood. The receptor's source is a man younger than 45 in good health. The genes are TRBV10-2 and TRBJ1-4; D is undetermined. Written as DNA, the CDR3 is TGCGCCAGCAGTGAGTCCGTCAGCCCAATAGACCCTAATGAAAAACTGTTTTTT. Its protein is CASSESVSPIDPNEKLFF.